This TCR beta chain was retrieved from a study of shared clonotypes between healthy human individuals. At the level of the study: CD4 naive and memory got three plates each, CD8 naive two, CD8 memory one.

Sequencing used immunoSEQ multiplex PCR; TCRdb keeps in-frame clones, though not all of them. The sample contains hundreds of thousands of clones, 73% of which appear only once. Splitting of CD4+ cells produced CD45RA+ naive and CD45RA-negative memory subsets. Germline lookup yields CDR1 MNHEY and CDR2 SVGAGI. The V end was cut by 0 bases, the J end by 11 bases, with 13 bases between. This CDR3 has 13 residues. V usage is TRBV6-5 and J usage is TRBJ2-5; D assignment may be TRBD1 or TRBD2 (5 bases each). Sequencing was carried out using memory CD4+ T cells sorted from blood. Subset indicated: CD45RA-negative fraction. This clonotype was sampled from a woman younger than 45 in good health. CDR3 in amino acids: CASSYSGRSEQYF. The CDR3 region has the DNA TGTGCCAGCAGTTACTCGGGACGGTCGGAGCAGTACTTC.